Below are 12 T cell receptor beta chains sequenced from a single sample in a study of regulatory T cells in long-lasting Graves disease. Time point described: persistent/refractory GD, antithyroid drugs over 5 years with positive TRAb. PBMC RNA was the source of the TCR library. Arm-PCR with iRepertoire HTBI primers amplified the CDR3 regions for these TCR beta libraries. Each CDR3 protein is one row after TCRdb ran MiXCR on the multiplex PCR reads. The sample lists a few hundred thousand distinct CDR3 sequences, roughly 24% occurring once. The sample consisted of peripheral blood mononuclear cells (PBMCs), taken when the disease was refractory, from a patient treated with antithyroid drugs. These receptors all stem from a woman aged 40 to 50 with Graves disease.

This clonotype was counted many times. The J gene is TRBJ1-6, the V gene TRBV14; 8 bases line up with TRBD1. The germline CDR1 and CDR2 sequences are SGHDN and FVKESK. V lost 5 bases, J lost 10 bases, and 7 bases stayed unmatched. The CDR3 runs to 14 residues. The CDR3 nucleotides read TGTGCCAGCAGCGATGGACAGGGAAGGTCACCCCTCCACTTT. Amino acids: CASSDGQGRSPLHF. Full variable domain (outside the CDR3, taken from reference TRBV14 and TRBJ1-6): EAGVTQFPSHSVIEKGQTVTLRCDPISGHDNLYWYRRVMGKEIKFLLHFVKESKQDESGMPNNRFLAERTGGTYSTLKVQPAELEDSGVYFCASSDGQGRSPLHFGNGTRLTVT.

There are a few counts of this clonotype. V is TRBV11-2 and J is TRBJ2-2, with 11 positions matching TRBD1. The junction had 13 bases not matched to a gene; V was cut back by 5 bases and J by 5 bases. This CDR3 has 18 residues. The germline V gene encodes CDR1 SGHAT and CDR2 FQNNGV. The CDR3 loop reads CASSTFKGGTGGTGELFF. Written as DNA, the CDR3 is TGTGCCAGCAGCACCTTCAAGGGTGGGACAGGGGGAACCGGGGAGCTGTTTTTT.

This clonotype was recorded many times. The CDR3 loop is CASSRTPSTTNEKLFF. The CDR3 nucleotides are TGTGCCAGCAGTCGGACCCCGTCCACAACTAATGAAAAACTGTTTTTT. This chain connects TRBV12-3 or TRBV12-4 to TRBJ1-4; no definite D call. The CDR3 has 16 residues. V gave up 5 bases and J gave up 0 bases, with 13 bases separating them.

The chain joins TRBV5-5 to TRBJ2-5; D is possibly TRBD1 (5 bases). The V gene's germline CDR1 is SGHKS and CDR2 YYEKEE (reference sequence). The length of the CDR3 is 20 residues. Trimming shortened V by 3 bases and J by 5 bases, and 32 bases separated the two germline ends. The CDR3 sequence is CASSSGAIHLGPKGMETQYF. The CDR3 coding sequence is TGTGCCAGCAGCTCAGGAGCTATCCACCTAGGACCTAAGGGGATGGAGACCCAGTACTTC.

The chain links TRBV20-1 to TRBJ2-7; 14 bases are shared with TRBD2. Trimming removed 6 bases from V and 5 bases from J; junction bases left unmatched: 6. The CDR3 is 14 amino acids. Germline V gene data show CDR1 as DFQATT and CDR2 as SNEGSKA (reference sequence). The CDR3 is CSAGLAGEIHEQYF. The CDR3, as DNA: TGCAGTGCGGGACTAGCGGGAGAAATCCACGAGCAGTACTTC.

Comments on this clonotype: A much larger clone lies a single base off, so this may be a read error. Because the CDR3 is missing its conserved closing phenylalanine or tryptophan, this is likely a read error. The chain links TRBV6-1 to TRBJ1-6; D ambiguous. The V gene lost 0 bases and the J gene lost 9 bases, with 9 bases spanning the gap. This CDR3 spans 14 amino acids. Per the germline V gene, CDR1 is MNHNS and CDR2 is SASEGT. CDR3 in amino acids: CASSEASGSSPLHL. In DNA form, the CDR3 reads TGTGCCAGCAGTGAAGCGTCAGGCAGTTCACCCCTCCACCTT.

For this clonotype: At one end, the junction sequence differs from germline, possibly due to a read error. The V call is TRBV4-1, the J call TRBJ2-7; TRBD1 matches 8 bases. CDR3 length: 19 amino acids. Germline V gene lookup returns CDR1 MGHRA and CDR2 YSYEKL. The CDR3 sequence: CASSQTARRPGQVSHEQYF. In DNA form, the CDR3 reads TGCGCCAGCAGCCAGACAGCCCGGAGACCGGGACAGGTCTCCCACGAGCAGTACTTC.

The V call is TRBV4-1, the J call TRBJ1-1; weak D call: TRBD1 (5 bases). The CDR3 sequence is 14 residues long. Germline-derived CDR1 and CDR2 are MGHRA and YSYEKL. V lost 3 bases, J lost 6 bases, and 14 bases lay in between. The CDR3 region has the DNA TGCGCCAGCAGCCACGGGACTAACACCCCTGAAGCTTTCTTT. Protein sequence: CASSHGTNTPEAFF.

This CDR3 is CASSIGGKKLFF. In DNA, the CDR3 is TGTGCCAGTAGTATAGGAGGGAAAAAACTGTTTTTT. This chain links TRBV19 with TRBJ1-4, with D unclear. Germline CDR1 is LNHDA and CDR2 is SQIVND (reference sequence). The V end lost 1 base, the J end lost 9 bases, and 6 bases lay between the germline ends. The CDR3 is 12 residues long.

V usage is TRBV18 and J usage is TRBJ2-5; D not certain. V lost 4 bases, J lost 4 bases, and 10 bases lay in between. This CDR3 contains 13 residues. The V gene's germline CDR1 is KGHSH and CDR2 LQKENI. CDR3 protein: CASSLGEGETQYF. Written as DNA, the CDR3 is TGTGCCAGCTCACTGGGTGAAGGAGAGACCCAGTACTTC.

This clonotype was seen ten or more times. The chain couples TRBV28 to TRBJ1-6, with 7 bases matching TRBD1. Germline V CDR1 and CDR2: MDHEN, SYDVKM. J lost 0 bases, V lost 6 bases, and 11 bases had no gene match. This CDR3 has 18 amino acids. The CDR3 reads CASRRGGESSSYNSPLHF. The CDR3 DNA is TGTGCCAGCAGACGAGGGGGCGAAAGCTCCTCCTATAATTCACCCCTCCACTTT.

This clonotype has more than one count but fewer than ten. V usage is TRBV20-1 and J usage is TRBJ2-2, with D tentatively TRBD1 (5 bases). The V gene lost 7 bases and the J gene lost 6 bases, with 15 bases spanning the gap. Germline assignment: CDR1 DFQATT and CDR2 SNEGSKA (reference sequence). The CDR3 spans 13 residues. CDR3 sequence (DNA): TGCAGTGGTACAGGTGTTGGGGCCGGGGAGCTGTTTTTT. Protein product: CSGTGVGAGELFF.